Included here is one T cell receptor (beta chain) sequence, with context. Its cognate antigen is unknown. Germline is not matched at one junction end, which may reflect a read error. The source of the sample is a study of graft-versus-host responses after intestinal transplantation. Study findings and constraints: GvH clones were identified in recipient marrow, with some first appearing in ileum or blood.

Profiled with immunoSEQ multiplex PCR; TCRdb holds only in-frame clones, not every one. The sample records about 41,000 clones, approximately 95% being singletons. The CDR3 has 15 residues. Germline V gene sequence: CDR1 SGHVS, CDR2 FQNEAQ. The starting material was unstimulated CD8+ T cells sorted from spleen or lymph node cells, obtained before transplant. This chain joins TRBV7-8 and TRBJ2-2; 12 positions agree with TRBD2. The TCR was taken from a human donor who was the organ donor for an intestinal transplant. CDR3 protein: CASRLAGGNTGELFF. The CDR3 nucleotides are TGTGCCAGCAGGCTAGCGGGGGGGAACACCGGGGAGTTGTTTTTT.